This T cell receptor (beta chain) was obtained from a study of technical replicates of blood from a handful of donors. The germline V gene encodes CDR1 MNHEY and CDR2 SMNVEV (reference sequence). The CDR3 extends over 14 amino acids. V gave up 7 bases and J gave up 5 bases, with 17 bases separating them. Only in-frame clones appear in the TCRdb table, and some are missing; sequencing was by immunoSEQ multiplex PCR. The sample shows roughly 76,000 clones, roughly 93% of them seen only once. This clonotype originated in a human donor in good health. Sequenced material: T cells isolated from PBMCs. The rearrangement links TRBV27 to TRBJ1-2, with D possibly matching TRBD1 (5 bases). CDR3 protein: CASTKSGGDYGYTF. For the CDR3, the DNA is TGTGCCAGCACCAAAAGTGGAGGGGATTATGGCTACACCTTC.